A selection of T cell receptor beta chains follows, all from one sample in a study of radiotherapy plus CTLA-4 blockade in lung cancer. Assay used: immunoSEQ multiplex PCR; TCRdb lists only in-frame clones, some missing. In the table there are some 40,000 clones, roughly 79% of which are singletons. The sequenced sample was peripheral blood, obtained from a patient treated with radiotherapy plus ipilimumab. All receptors derive from a human donor with non-small cell lung cancer that progressed on radiotherapy plus ipilimumab. The CDR3 runs from the conserved cysteine through the conserved F or W. D genes are given only for firm matches. Rows give clone size only sometimes, using once, few, many, or a class for an expanded clone.

D gene,V gene,J gene,clone size,CDR3 protein,CDR3 DNA
NA,TRBV18,TRBJ1-1,NA,CASSPPNSNTEAFF,TGTGCCAGCTCACCACCAAACAGCAACACTGAAGCTTTCTTT
NA,TRBV10-3,TRBJ2-4,once,CAISEGRGGVNIQYF,TGTGCCATCAGTGAGGGCAGGGGAGGGGTAAACATTCAGTACTTC
TRBD1,TRBV7-8,TRBJ2-7,NA,CASSRTGGTYEQYF,TGTGCCAGCAGCCGGACAGGGGGCACCTACGAGCAGTACTTC
TRBD1,TRBV9,TRBJ1-5,NA,CASSVGQGEFQPQHF,TGTGCCAGCAGCGTAGGACAGGGGGAGTTTCAGCCCCAGCATTTT
NA,TRBV9,TRBJ1-4,NA,CASSARVGEKLFF,TGTGCCAGCAGCGCTCGGGTAGGAGAAAAACTGTTTTTT
TRBD2,TRBV2,TRBJ2-5,NA,CASKSGGLVGETQYF,TGTGCCAGCAAGAGCGGGGGCCTCGTCGGGGAGACCCAGTACTTC
TRBD1,TRBV18,TRBJ1-5,NA,CASSPGTGGDQPQHF,TGTGCCAGCTCACCTGGGACAGGGGGTGATCAGCCCCAGCATTTT
TRBD2,TRBV7-2,TRBJ2-7,NA,CASSLGSSGGYEQYF,TGTGCCAGCAGCTTAGGGAGTAGCGGGGGCTACGAGCAGTACTTC
TRBD2,TRBV7-2,TRBJ2-7,NA,CASSLSGGTYEQYF,TGTGCCAGCAGCTTATCGGGGGGGACCTACGAGCAGTACTTC
NA,TRBV15,TRBJ1-1,NA,CATSRVWGKRTEAFF,TGTGCCACCAGCAGAGTGTGGGGTAAGCGGACTGAAGCTTTCTTT
TRBD1,TRBV7-2,TRBJ2-7,NA,CASSIRDRGHEQYF,TGTGCCAGCAGCATCCGGGACAGGGGTCACGAGCAGTACTTC
TRBD2,TRBV7-2,TRBJ2-3,NA,CASSRSGLAGDTQYF,TGTGCCAGCAGCAGATCGGGACTAGCCGGCGATACGCAGTATTTT
NA,TRBV7-9,TRBJ1-2,NA,CASSLDKYGYTF,TGTGCCAGCAGCTTAGACAAGTATGGCTACACCTTC
TRBD2,TRBV9,TRBJ2-3,NA,CASSVAGGADTQYF,TGTGCCAGCAGCGTGGCGGGGGGCGCAGATACGCAGTATTTT
NA,TRBV19,TRBJ1-6,NA,CASTDTNSRYSPLHF,TGTGCCAGTACCGACACAAACTCACGATATTCACCCCTCCACTTT
TRBD2,TRBV7-3,TRBJ2-3,NA,CASSSSGGAAYTQYF,TGTGCCAGCAGCTCCAGCGGGGGGGCCGCTTATACGCAGTATTTT
TRBD1,TRBV7-2,TRBJ1-4,NA,CASSLSHGTGASKLFF,TGTGCCAGCAGCTTAAGCCACGGGACAGGGGCGTCAAAACTGTTTTTT
TRBD1,TRBV6-5,TRBJ1-2,NA,CASSPGTGDPYGYTF,TGTGCCAGCAGCCCCGGGACAGGAGATCCCTATGGCTACACCTTC
TRBD1,TRBV6-1,TRBJ1-2,NA,CASSDRQGIWGYTF,TGTGCCAGCAGTGACCGACAGGGGATCTGGGGCTACACCTTC
NA,TRBV10-3,TRBJ2-1,NA,CAISGSTYNEQFF,TGTGCCATCAGTGGAAGCACCTACAATGAGCAGTTCTTC
TRBD1,TRBV4-1,TRBJ1-6,few,CASRTGGASSSPLHF,TGCGCCAGCAGGACAGGGGGCGCATCGAGTTCACCCCTCCACTTT
NA,TRBV11-1,TRBJ1-6,NA,CASSLAVTDKASPLHF,TGTGCCAGCAGCTTAGCGGTGACAGACAAGGCATCACCCCTCCACTTT
NA,TRBV5-1,TRBJ2-2,NA,CASSPQGSNTGELFF,TGCGCCAGCAGCCCACAGGGTTCGAACACCGGGGAGCTGTTTTTT
TRBD1,TRBV18,TRBJ1-6,NA,CASSSQGMDNSPLHF,TGTGCCAGCTCTTCACAGGGGATGGATAATTCACCCCTCCACTTT
TRBD1,TRBV2,TRBJ1-2,NA,CASSPFPGTGRYGYTF,TGTGCCAGCAGCCCATTCCCCGGGACAGGGCGATATGGCTACACCTTC
NA,TRBV10-3,TRBJ2-7,NA,CAISGDSSSYEQYF,TGTGCCATCAGTGGGGACTCCAGCTCCTACGAGCAGTACTTC
TRBD1,TRBV4-3,TRBJ1-4,NA,CASSQDFRGTGGEKLFF,TGCGCCAGCAGCCAAGATTTCCGTGGGACAGGGGGTGAAAAACTGTTTTTT
NA,TRBV27,TRBJ1-6,NA,CASTSDNYNSPLHF,TGTGCCAGCACCTCGGACAACTATAATTCACCCCTCCACTTT
NA,TRBV7-9,TRBJ1-2,NA,CASSHDGGLYGYTF,TGTGCCAGCAGTCACGACGGGGGACTCTATGGCTACACCTTC
TRBD2,TRBV5-6,TRBJ2-2,NA,CASSLGLAGASTGELFF,TGTGCCAGCAGCTTGGGACTAGCGGGGGCCAGCACCGGGGAGCTGTTTTTT
TRBD2,TRBV4-2,TRBJ2-3,NA,CASSQTSGVTDTQYF,TGTGCCAGCAGCCAGACTAGCGGGGTAACAGATACGCAGTATTTT
TRBD2,TRBV6-6,TRBJ2-2,NA,CASSWGTINTGELFF,TGTGCCAGCAGTTGGGGGACTATTAACACCGGGGAGCTGTTTTTT
TRBD1,TRBV5-1,TRBJ1-6,NA,CASSATGVNSPLHF,TGCGCCAGCAGCGCGACAGGGGTAAATTCACCCCTCCACTTT